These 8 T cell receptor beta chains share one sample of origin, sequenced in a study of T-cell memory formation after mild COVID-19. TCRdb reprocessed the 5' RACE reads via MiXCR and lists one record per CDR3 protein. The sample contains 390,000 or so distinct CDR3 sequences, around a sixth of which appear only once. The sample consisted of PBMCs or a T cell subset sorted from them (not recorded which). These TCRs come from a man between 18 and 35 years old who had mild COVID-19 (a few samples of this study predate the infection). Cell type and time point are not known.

DNA for the CDR3: TGCGCCAGCAGTGATGCTGTTGGGGCCAACGTCCTGACTTTC. This gives the protein CASSDAVGANVLTF. This sequence joins TRBV10-1 and TRBJ2-6; D is uncertain. This CDR3 region has 14 residues. With 3 bases removed from V and 3 bases from J, the gap between germline ends came to 6 bases. Germline values: CDR1 WNHNN, CDR2 SYGVQD (reference sequence).

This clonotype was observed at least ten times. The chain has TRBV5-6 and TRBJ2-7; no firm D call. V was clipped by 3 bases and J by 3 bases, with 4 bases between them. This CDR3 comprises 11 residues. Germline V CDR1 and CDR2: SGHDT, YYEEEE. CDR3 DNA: TGTGCCAGCAGCTCCTACTACGAGCAGTACTTC. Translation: CASSSYYEQYF. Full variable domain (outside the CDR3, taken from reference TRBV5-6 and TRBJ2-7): DAGVTQSPTHLIKTRGQQVTLRCSPKSGHDTVSWYQQALGQGPQFIFQYYEEEERQRGNFPDRFSGHQFPNYSSELNVNALLLGDSALYLCASSSYYEQYFGPGTRLTVT.

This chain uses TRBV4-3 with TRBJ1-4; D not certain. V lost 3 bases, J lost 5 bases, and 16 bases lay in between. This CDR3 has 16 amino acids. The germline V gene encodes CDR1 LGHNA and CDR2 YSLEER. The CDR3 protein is CASSQESWRPNEKLFF. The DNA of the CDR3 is TGCGCCAGCAGCCAGGAAAGTTGGAGGCCCAATGAAAAACTGTTTTTT.

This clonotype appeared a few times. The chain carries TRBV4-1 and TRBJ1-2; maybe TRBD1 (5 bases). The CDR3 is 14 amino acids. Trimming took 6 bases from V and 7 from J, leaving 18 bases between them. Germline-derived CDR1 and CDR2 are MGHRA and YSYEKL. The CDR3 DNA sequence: TGCGCCAGCAGTACGGGCAGGGTGAACGGTGGCTACACCTTC. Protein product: CASSTGRVNGGYTF.

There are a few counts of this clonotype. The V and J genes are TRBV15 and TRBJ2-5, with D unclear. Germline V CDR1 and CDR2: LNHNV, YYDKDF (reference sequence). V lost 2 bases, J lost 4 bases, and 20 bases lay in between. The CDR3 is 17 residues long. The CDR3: CATSRHLGWQTTETQYF. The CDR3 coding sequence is TGTGCCACCAGCAGACATCTGGGATGGCAAACAACAGAGACCCAGTACTTC.

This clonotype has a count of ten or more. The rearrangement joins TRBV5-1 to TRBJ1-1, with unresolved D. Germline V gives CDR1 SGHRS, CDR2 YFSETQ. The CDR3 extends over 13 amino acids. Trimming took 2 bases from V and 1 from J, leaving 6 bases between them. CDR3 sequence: CASSFRKNTEAFF. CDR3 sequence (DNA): TGCGCCAGCAGCTTCAGGAAGAACACTGAAGCTTTCTTT.

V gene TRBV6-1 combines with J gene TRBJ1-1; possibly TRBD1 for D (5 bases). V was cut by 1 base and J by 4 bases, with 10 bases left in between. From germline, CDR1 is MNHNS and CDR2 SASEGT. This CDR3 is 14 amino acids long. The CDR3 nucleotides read TGTGCCAGCAGTGAAGGTAGGGGATTCACTGAAGCTTTCTTT. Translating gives CASSEGRGFTEAFF.

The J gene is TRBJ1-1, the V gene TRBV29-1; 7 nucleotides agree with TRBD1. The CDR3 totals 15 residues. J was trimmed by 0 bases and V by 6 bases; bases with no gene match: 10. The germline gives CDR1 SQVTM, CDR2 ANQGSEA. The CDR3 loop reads CSVDPRTGMNTEAFF. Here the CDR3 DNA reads TGCAGCGTCGACCCCCGGACAGGAATGAACACTGAAGCTTTCTTT.